This TCR beta chain was sequenced in a study of shared clonotypes between healthy human individuals. With regard to this clone: Its antigen is currently unknown.

Broader study findings: Researchers sampled blood only, noting tissue repertoires likely differ.

Sequencing used immunoSEQ multiplex PCR; TCRdb keeps in-frame clones, though not all of them. This table holds about 510,000 clones, 75% to 80% found once. The CDR3 consists of 16 residues. V shed 2 bases and J shed 3 bases, with 16 bases lying between them. CDR1 is SGHDN, CDR2 FVKESK, per germline. The rearrangement links TRBV14 to TRBJ1-2; no clear D. This TCR was recovered from a woman aged 35 to 49 in good health. Some clones in this sample may be carry-over from other donors' samples. The sample was PBMCs. This chain's CDR3 is CASSQFGRFMDYGYTF. The CDR3 coding sequence is TGTGCCAGCAGCCAATTTGGGAGGTTCATGGACTATGGCTACACCTTC.